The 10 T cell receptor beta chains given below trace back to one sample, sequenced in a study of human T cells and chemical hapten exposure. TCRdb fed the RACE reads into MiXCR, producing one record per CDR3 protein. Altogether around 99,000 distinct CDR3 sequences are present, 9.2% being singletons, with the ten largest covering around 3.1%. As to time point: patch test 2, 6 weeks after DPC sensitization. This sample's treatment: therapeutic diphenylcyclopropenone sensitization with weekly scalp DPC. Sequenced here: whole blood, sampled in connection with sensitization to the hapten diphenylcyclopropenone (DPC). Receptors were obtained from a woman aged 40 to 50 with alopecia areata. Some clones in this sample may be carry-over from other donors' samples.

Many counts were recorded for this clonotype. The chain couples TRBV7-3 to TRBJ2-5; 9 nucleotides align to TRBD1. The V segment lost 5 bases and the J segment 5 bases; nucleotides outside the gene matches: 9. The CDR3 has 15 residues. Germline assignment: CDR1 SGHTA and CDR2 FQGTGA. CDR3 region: CASSVTGGSRETQYF. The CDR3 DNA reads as TGTGCCAGCAGCGTCACAGGGGGCAGTCGGGAGACCCAGTACTTC.

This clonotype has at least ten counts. The CDR3 nucleotides read TGTGCCAGCAGCCCGCAGGCTCCCGGGGAGCAGTACTTC. This gives the protein CASSPQAPGEQYF. The rearrangement links TRBV6-6 to TRBJ2-7; the D is unclear. CDR3 size: 13 residues. V was pared by 6 bases and J by 7 bases, with 16 bases between. Germline V CDR1 and CDR2: MNHNY, SVGAGI (reference sequence).

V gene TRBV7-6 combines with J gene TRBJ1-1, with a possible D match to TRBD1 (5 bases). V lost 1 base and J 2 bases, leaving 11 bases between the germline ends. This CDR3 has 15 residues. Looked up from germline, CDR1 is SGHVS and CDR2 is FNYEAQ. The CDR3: CASSLGITGNTEAFF. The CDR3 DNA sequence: TGTGCCAGCAGCTTAGGGATCACAGGAAACACTGAAGCTTTCTTT.

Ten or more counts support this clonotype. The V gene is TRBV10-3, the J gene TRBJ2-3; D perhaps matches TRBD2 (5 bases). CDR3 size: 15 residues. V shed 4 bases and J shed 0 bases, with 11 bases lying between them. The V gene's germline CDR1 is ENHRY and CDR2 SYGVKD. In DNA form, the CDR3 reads TGTGCCATCAGTGCGGAGCGGTATAGCACAGATACGCAGTATTTT. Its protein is CAISAERYSTDTQYF.

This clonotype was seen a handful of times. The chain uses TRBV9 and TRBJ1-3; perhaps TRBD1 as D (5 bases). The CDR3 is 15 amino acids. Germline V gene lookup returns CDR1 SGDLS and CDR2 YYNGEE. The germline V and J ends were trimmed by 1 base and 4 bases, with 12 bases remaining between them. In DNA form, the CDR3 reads TGTGCCAGCAGCGTAAGCAGGGAGCCGGGAAACACCATATATTTT. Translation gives CASSVSREPGNTIYF.

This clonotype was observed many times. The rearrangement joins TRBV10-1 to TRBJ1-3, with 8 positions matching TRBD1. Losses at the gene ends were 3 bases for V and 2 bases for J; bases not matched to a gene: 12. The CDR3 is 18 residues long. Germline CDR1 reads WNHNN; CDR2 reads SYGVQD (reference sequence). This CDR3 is CASSDEGPDRGTGNTIYF. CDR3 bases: TGCGCCAGCAGTGACGAGGGCCCTGACAGGGGAACTGGAAACACCATATATTTT.

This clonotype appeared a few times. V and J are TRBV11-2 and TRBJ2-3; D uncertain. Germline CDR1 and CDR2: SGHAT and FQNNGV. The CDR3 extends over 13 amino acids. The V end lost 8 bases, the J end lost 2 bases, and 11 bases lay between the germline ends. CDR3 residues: CASPPRNTDTQYF. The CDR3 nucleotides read TGTGCCAGCCCCCCCCGGAACACAGATACGCAGTATTTT.

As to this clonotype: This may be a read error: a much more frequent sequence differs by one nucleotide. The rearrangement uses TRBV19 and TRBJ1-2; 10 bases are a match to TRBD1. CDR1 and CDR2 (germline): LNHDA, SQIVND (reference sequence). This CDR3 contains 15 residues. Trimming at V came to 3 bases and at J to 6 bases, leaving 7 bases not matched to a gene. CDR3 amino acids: CASSIHRQGADGYTF. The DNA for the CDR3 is TGTGCCAGTAGTATCCACCGACAGGGGGCTGATGGCTACACCTTC.

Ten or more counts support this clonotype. CDR3 loop: CASSFMSGEHNEQFF. Written as DNA, the CDR3 is TGTGCCAGCAGCTTCATGAGCGGGGAGCACAATGAGCAGTTCTTC. The chain is built from TRBV7-9 and TRBJ2-1, with 7 bases fitting TRBD2. Germline V lookup: CDR1 SEHNR, CDR2 FQNEAQ (reference sequence). This CDR3 has 15 amino acids. Trimming took 3 bases from V and 5 from J; bases not matched to a gene: 7.

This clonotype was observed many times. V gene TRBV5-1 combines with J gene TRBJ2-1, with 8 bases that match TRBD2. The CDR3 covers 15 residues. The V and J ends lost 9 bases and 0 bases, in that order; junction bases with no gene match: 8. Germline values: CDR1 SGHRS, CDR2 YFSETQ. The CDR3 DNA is TGCGCCACCAGACAAAGCGGGAGCTCCTACAATGAGCAGTTCTTC. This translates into CATRQSGSSYNEQFF.